This T cell receptor (beta chain) was captured by sequencing in a study of tumour-infiltrating T cells in Burkitt lymphoma (dated by TCRdb to about 2020). Background on the whole study: TCR repertoire data were correlated with clinical outcome; productive clonality predicted overall and progression-free survival, independent of established prognosticators including age at diagnosis.

Libraries were constructed by the immunoSEQ multiplex PCR assay. Sourced from immuneACCESS, this table was stored by TCRdb with only in-frame sequences that have V and J called. A share of the clones is absent; for the studies checked, an unresolved V gene accounts for under half, and the remainder has no known explanation. In all, the sample holds 14,000 or so clones, and 30% of those were seen once. The top ten hold under 7.5% of the sample. In this sample, this clone turned up a few times. Its antigen is unknown. The sample holds no much larger clone one base away, and base qualities are not on file. Sequences GTSNPN (CDR1) and SVGIG (CDR2) are obtained from the germline V gene (reference sequence). After removal of 0 bases from V and 2 bases from J, the junction retains 0 bases not matched to a gene. Inclusive of the bounding cysteine and phenylalanine, the CDR3 is 13 residues long. Left in the record is the CDR3 DNA by itself, 39 bases read in frame from the first base.

Here the chain combines TRBV30 and TRBJ1-2, with 7 bases in between that match TRBD1. Sequencing was carried out using tumor tissue. The origin of this receptor is a human donor with diffuse large B-cell lymphoma. The CDR3 here reads CAWSVTGNYGYTF. The nucleotide sequence is TGTGCCTGGAGTGTGACAGGGAACTATGGCTACACCTTC.